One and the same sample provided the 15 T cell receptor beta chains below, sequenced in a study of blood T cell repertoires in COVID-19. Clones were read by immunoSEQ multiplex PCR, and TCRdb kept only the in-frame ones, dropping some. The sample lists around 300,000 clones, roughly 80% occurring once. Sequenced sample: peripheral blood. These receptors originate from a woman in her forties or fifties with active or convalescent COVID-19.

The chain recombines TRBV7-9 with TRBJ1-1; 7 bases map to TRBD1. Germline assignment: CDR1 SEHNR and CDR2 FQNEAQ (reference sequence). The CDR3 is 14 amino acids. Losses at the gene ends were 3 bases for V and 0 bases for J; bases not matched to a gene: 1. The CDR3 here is CASSFRGVNTEAFF. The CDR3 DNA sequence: TGTGCCAGCAGCTTCAGGGGGGTGAACACTGAAGCTTTCTTT.

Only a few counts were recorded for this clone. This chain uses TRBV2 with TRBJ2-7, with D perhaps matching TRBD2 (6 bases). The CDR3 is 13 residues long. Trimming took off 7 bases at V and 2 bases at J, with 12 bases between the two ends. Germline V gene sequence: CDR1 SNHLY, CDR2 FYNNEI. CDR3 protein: CASNRGRAYEQYF. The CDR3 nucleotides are TGTGCCAGCAACCGGGGGAGAGCCTACGAGCAGTACTTC.

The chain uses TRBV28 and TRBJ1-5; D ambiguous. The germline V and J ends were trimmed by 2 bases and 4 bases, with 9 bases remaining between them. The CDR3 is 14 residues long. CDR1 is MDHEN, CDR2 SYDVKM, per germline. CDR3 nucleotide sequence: TGTGCCAGCAGTTTAAGCCCGAGAAATCAGCCCCAGCATTTT. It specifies CASSLSPRNQPQHF.

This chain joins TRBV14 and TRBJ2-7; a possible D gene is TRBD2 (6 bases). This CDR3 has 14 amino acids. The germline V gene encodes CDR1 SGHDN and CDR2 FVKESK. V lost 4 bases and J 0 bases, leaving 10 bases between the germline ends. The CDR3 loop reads CASSPVGGSYEQYF. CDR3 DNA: TGTGCCAGCAGCCCAGTGGGGGGCTCCTACGAGCAGTACTTC.

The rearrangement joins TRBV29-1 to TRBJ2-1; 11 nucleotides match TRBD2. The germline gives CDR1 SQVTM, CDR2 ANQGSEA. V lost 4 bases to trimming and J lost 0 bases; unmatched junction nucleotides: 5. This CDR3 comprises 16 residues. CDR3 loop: CSVVSGRAVSYNEQFF. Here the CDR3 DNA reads TGCAGCGTTGTTAGCGGGAGGGCCGTCTCCTACAATGAGCAGTTCTTC.

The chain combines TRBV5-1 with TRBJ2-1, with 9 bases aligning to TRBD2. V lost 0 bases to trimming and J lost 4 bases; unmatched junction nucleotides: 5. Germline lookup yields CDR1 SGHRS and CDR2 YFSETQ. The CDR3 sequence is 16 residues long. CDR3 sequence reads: CASSLESLAGYNEQFF. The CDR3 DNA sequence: TGCGCCAGCAGCTTGGAATCGCTAGCGGGATACAATGAGCAGTTCTTC.

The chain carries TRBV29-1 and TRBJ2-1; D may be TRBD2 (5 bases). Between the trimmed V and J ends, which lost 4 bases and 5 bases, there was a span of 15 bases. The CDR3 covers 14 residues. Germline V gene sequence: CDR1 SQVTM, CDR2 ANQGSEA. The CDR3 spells CSVGTSNYHNEQFF. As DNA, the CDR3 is TGCAGCGTTGGGACTTCTAACTATCACAATGAGCAGTTCTTC.

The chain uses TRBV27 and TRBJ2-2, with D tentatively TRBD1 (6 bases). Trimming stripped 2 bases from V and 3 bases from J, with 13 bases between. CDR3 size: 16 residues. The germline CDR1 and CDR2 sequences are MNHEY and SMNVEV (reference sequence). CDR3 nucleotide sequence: TGTGCCAGCAGTTTACGGTTCCAGGGGTACACCGGGGAGCTGTTTTTT. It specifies CASSLRFQGYTGELFF.

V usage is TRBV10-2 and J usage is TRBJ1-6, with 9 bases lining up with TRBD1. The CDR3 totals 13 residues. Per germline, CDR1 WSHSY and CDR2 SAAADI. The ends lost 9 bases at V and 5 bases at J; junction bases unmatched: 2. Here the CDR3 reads CASRTGDNSPLHF. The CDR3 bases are TGCGCCAGTCGGACAGGGGATAATTCACCCCTCCACTTT.

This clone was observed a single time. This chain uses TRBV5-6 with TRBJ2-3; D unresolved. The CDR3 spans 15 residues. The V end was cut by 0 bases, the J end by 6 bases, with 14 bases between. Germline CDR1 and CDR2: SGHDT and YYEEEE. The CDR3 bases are TGTGCCAGCAGCTTGGTGCAGACGGGTAGGGATACGCAGTATTTT. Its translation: CASSLVQTGRDTQYF.

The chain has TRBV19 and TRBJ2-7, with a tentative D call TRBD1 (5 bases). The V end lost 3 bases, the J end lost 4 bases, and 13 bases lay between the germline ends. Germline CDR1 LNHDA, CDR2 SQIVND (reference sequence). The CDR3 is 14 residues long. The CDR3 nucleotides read TGTGCCAGTAGTATCCACCGACAGTCATACGAGCAGTACTTC. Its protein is CASSIHRQSYEQYF.

The CDR3 loop reads CASSLGQGARRTEAFF. The CDR3, as DNA: TGTGCCAGCAGTTTAGGTCAGGGGGCAAGGAGAACTGAAGCTTTCTTT. The rearrangement links TRBV6-5 to TRBJ1-1; 8 bases match TRBD1. V lost 4 bases to trimming and J lost 5 bases; unmatched junction nucleotides: 12. The V gene's germline CDR1 is MNHEY and CDR2 SVGAGI. The CDR3 loop spans 16 amino acids.

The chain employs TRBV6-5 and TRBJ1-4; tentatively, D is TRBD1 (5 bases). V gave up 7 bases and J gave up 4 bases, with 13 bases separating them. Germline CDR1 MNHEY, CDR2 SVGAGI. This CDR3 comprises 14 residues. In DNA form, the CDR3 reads TGTGCCAGCACCGGCGGGGCTCTTAATGAAAAACTGTTTTTT. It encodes CASTGGALNEKLFF.

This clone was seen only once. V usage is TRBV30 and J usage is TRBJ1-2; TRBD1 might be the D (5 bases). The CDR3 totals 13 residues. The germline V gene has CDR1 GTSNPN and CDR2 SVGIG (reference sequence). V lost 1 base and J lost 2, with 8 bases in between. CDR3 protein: CAWSDGGNYGYTF. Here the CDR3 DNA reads TGTGCCTGGAGTGACGGGGGGAACTATGGCTACACCTTC.

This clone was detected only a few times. CDR3 nucleotide sequence: TGTGCCAGCAGCCTCCCCGCGGCTAATGAAAAACTGTTTTTT. Protein product: CASSLPAANEKLFF. The rearrangement uses TRBV6-6 and TRBJ1-4; D gene ambiguous. Germline loops: CDR1 MNHNY, CDR2 SVGAGI (reference sequence). The CDR3 totals 14 residues. Trimming shortened V by 6 bases and J by 3 bases, and 11 bases separated the two germline ends.